This TCR beta chain was identified during a study of regulatory T cells in long-lasting Graves disease. Regarding the study as a whole: Analyses excluded thyroid tissue, covering peripheral blood alone.

Germline V gene data show CDR1 as MGHRA and CDR2 as YSYEKL. The CDR3 spans 15 residues. With 0 bases removed from V and 0 bases from J, the gap between germline ends came to 8 bases. Time point noted: newly diagnosed GD, antithyroid drugs for less than 3 months. There was RNA extracted from PBMCs, and the TCR library was made from it. Notes on this clonotype: What it recognizes is unknown.

CDR3-region Arm-PCR and iRepertoire HTBI primers produced the TCR beta libraries. TCRdb fed the multiplex PCR reads into MiXCR, producing one record per CDR3 protein. This table has roughly 560,000 distinct CDR3 sequences, approximately 12% appearing once. The sample was also linked to a second study, of T cells in Graves' hyperthyroidism and ophthalmopathy. As reported in that work: For Graves' hyperthyroidism to be stable, ophthalmopathy could not progress within 18 months. In blood, most of the thyroid clonotypes expanded above 0.001 were also present.

This rearrangement joins TRBV4-1 to TRBJ1-1, with a tentative D call TRBD1 (6 bases). This material consisted of peripheral blood mononuclear cells (PBMCs), taken at new diagnosis, from a patient treated with antithyroid drugs. The receptor was derived from a woman aged 25 to 45 with Graves disease. CDR3: CASSQDSGVNTEAFF. The CDR3 DNA sequence: TGCGCCAGCAGCCAAGATTCAGGGGTGAACACTGAAGCTTTCTTT.